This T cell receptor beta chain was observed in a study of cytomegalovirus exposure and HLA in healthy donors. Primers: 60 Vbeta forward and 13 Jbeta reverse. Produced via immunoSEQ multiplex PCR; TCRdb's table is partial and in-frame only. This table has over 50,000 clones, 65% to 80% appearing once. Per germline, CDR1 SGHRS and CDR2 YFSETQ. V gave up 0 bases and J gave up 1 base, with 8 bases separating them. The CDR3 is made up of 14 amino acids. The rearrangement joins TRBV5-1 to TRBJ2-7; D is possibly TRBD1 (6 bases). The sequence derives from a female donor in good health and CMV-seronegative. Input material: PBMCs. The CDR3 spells CASSLEGTSYEQYF. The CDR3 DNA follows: TGCGCCAGCAGCTTGGAGGGGACATCCTACGAGCAGTACTTC.